The 17 T cell receptor beta chains below all came from one sample that was sequenced in a study of T cells in localized non-small cell lung cancer. Profiling relied on immunoSEQ multiplex PCR, and the TCRdb table lists in-frame clones only, not all of them. The data hold about 1,300 clones, with less than 30% observed a single time. This specimen was normal lung tissue next to the tumor, taken before any cancer treatment. These TCRs come from a male donor older than 55 with stage I lung adenocarcinoma.

The chain carries TRBV1 and TRBJ1-6. TRBV1 is marked as a pseudogene. CDR3 length: 18 residues. The CDR3 is CASSQEGGIGSYNSPLHF. The CDR3 DNA is TGCGCCAGCAGCCAAGAAGGCGGAATCGGGTCTTATAATTCACCCCTCCACTTT.

By sample fraction, this clone is medium-sized. The rearrangement uses TRBV11-3 and TRBJ1-2, with TRBD1 matching 8 bases. The ends lost 5 bases at V and 4 bases at J; junction bases unmatched: 6. This CDR3 has 14 residues. Germline-derived CDR1 and CDR2 are SGHNT and YENEEA. CDR3 sequence reads: CASSPQGAGYGYTF. Here the CDR3 DNA reads TGTGCCAGCAGCCCCCAGGGGGCTGGCTATGGCTACACCTTC. Complete variable domain (other parts from reference TRBV11-3 and TRBJ1-2): EAGVVQSPRYKIIEKKQPVAFWCNPISGHNTLYWYLQNLGQGPELLIRYENEEAVDDSQLPKDRFSAERLKGVDSTLKIQPAELGDSAVYLCASSPQGAGYGYTFGSGTRLTVV.

This clone was observed a few times. The V gene is TRBV10-3, the J gene TRBJ1-4; D may be TRBD1 (5 bases). Germline V gives CDR1 ENHRY, CDR2 SYGVKD. CDR3 size: 12 residues. V was clipped by 2 bases and J by 7 bases, with 5 bases between them. The CDR3, as DNA: TGTGCCATCAGTGAGGACAGTGAAAAACTGTTTTTT. It specifies CAISEDSEKLFF.

The gene calls are TRBV9 and TRBJ1-6, with D possibly matching TRBD1 (6 bases). V was trimmed by 3 bases and J by 9 bases, leaving 13 bases between them. CDR1 is SGDLS and CDR2 is YYNGEE in the germline V gene. This CDR3 has 14 residues. CDR3 in amino acids: CASSEGGSLSPLHF. The CDR3 nucleotides read TGTGCCAGCAGCGAAGGGGGATCTCTTTCACCCCTCCACTTT.

The chain uses TRBV19 and TRBJ2-1; D tentatively reads TRBD1 or TRBD2 (5 bases each). Germline V gene data show CDR1 as LNHDA and CDR2 as SQIVND (reference sequence). Trimming cost V 5 bases and J 7 bases, with 15 bases left between them. The CDR3 has 14 residues. The CDR3 loop is CASSFGTAGNEQFF. Written as DNA, the CDR3 is TGTGCCAGTAGTTTCGGGACGGCTGGGAATGAGCAGTTCTTC.

This clone was detected only a few times. The CDR3 DNA reads TGTGCCAGCAGTTCCCCCGGGACAGGGTCCTACGAGCAGTACTTC. It encodes CASSSPGTGSYEQYF. V usage is TRBV11-3 and J usage is TRBJ2-7, with TRBD1 matching 9 bases. CDR1 and CDR2 (germline): SGHNT, YENEEA. The CDR3 is 15 amino acids. V lost 6 bases to trimming and J lost 1 base; unmatched junction nucleotides: 7.

This clone was observed a few times. The chain employs TRBV29-1 and TRBJ2-1; 8 bases are shared with TRBD1. The J segment lost 3 bases and the V segment lost 5 bases, leaving 9 bases of the junction unmatched. Germline values: CDR1 SQVTM, CDR2 ANQGSEA. The CDR3 has 15 residues. The CDR3 here is CSVYGRTGNYNEQFF. The DNA of the CDR3 is TGCAGCGTTTATGGTAGGACAGGGAACTACAATGAGCAGTTCTTC.

The chain carries TRBV10-1 and TRBJ2-7; 9 nucleotides line up with TRBD2. The trim removed 0 bases at V and 4 bases at J, leaving 4 bases unmatched. This CDR3 is built from 15 residues. CDR1 is WNHNN, CDR2 SYGVQD, per germline (reference sequence). The CDR3 DNA is TGCGCCAGCAGTGAGTCGGGTAGCGGGAGATACGAGCAGTACTTC. It translates to CASSESGSGRYEQYF.

The J gene is TRBJ1-1, the V gene TRBV9; 7 nucleotides match TRBD1. This CDR3 has 15 amino acids. Germline CDR1 SGDLS, CDR2 YYNGEE. V dropped 2 bases and J dropped 1; count of bases not matched to a gene: 5. The CDR3 here is CASSVSGTANTEAFF. DNA of the CDR3: TGTGCCAGCAGCGTTTCCGGGACAGCGAACACTGAAGCTTTCTTT. Using reference TRBV9 and TRBJ1-1 for the parts outside the CDR3, the full variable domain is DSGVTQTPKHLITATGQRVTLRCSPRSGDLSVYWYQQSLDQGLQFLIQYYNGEERAKGNILERFSAQQFPDLHSELNLSSLELGDSALYFCASSVSGTANTEAFFGQGTRLTVV.

This clone is classed as large. This sequence joins TRBV19 and TRBJ1-2, with unresolved D. Germline V gene lookup returns CDR1 LNHDA and CDR2 SQIVND (reference sequence). The V end lost 0 bases, the J end lost 8 bases, and 16 bases lay between the germline ends. The CDR3 extends over 15 amino acids. CDR3 loop: CASSIDRGGPLGYTF. Here the CDR3 DNA reads TGTGCCAGTAGTATAGATCGGGGTGGGCCCTTGGGCTACACCTTC.

This clone is deemed medium-sized. The gene calls are TRBV6-8 and TRBJ2-7, with D hard to call. Trimming removed 2 bases at V and 3 bases at J, with 8 bases between. CDR1 is MNHGY, CDR2 SAAAGT, per germline. The CDR3 extends over 13 amino acids. The CDR3 protein is CASSYNLNYEQYF. Here the CDR3 DNA reads TGTGCCAGCAGTTACAATCTCAACTACGAGCAGTACTTC.

In DNA, the CDR3 is TGTGCCAGCTCATCGCGGACAGGGGGTCACTACGAGCAGTACTTC. This codes for CASSSRTGGHYEQYF. V is TRBV18 and J is TRBJ2-7; 10 bases map to TRBD1. The germline gives CDR1 KGHSH, CDR2 LQKENI. The CDR3 is 15 amino acids. The ends lost 5 bases at V and 3 bases at J; junction bases unmatched: 7.

This rearrangement joins TRBV6-8 to TRBJ1-1, with a tentative D call TRBD1 (5 bases). Germline V gene data show CDR1 as MNHGY and CDR2 as SAAAGT. The ends were cut back, 0 bases at V and 6 bases at J, with 8 bases in the middle. The CDR3 has 13 residues. The CDR3 bases are TGTGCCAGCAGTTACTCTTTAGGGGCTGAAGCTTTCTTT. Translated: CASSYSLGAEAFF.

This clone was counted only a few times. The chain is built from TRBV30 and TRBJ1-3, with D possibly TRBD1 on 5 matching bases. Germline lookup yields CDR1 GTSNPN and CDR2 SVGIG (reference sequence). V lost 2 bases and J lost 2, with 13 bases in between. This CDR3 contains 15 residues. Written as DNA, the CDR3 is TGTGCCTGGAGTCCCTCCGGGACTGCTGGAAACACCATATATTTT. Translating gives CAWSPSGTAGNTIYF.

This clone was detected a few times. The chain combines TRBV7-8 with TRBJ2-7; D gene ambiguous. Germline V gene sequence: CDR1 SGHVS, CDR2 FQNEAQ. There are 13 residues in the CDR3. The germline V and J ends were trimmed by 5 bases and 7 bases, with 15 bases remaining between them. In DNA, the CDR3 is TGTGCCAGCAGCACGCTAGTTGACGGTGAGCAGTACTTC. This codes for CASSTLVDGEQYF.

The chain links TRBV28 to TRBJ1-1; a possible D gene is TRBD1 (5 bases). V lost 5 bases to trimming and J lost 4 bases, with 14 bases between them. The length of the CDR3 is 14 residues. Germline values: CDR1 MDHEN, CDR2 SYDVKM. The DNA of the CDR3 is TGTGCCAGCAGTGCTGGCGGGGCGGGCACTGAAGCTTTCTTT. This encodes CASSAGGAGTEAFF.

J is TRBJ2-2 and V is TRBV4-1; 7 nucleotides match TRBD2. Germline assignment: CDR1 MGHRA and CDR2 YSYEKL. The CDR3 is 17 amino acids. J lost 2 bases, V lost 3 bases, and 9 bases had no gene match. In nucleotides, the CDR3 is TGCGCCAGCAGCCACACCAGGCGGGGGAGCAACACCGGGGAGCTGTTTTTT. Protein product: CASSHTRRGSNTGELFF.